Listed here are 8 T cell receptor beta chains from one sample, sequenced in a study of blood T cell repertoires in COVID-19. The protocol was immunoSEQ multiplex PCR, while the TCRdb copy is restricted to in-frame clones and leaves out a portion. The table shows roughly 80,000 clones, with approximately 93% occurring only once. Sequenced material: peripheral blood. These receptors were taken from a man aged 45-65 years with COVID-19, enrolled during active disease.

This chain's CDR3 is CASSSRQGMETQYF. DNA for the CDR3: TGTGCCAGCAGCTCCCGACAGGGGATGGAGACCCAGTACTTC. The chain is built from TRBV28 and TRBJ2-5; 8 bases align to TRBD1. Germline V gene data show CDR1 as MDHEN and CDR2 as SYDVKM. Losses at the gene ends were 6 bases for V and 5 bases for J; bases not matched to a gene: 8. This CDR3 has 14 residues.

The chain links TRBV18 to TRBJ2-7; TRBD2 agrees at 11 bases. Germline loops: CDR1 KGHSH, CDR2 LQKENI. This CDR3 comprises 18 residues. V was clipped by 3 bases and J by 2 bases; unmatched bases: 12. This chain's CDR3 is CASSPHGILAGVPYEQYF. In DNA, the CDR3 is TGTGCCAGCTCACCGCACGGAATACTAGCGGGAGTACCCTACGAGCAGTACTTC.

The chain recombines TRBV29-1 with TRBJ2-2; D uncertain. This CDR3 comprises 12 residues. Looked up from germline, CDR1 is SQVTM and CDR2 is ANQGSEA. Trimming removed 4 bases from V and 1 base from J, with 4 bases in between. The CDR3 nucleotides read TGCAGCGTTGCCGGGAACACCGGGGAGCTGTTTTTT. It encodes CSVAGNTGELFF.

This clone was seen a single time. As DNA, the CDR3 is TGTGCCAGCAGCTCGCAGGGGTGGGATACGCAGTATTTT. Translation: CASSSQGWDTQYF. The rearrangement uses TRBV7-3 and TRBJ2-3, with D tentatively TRBD1 (6 bases). V lost 4 bases, J lost 6 bases, and 11 bases lay in between. Germline V CDR1 and CDR2: SGHTA, FQGTGA. This CDR3 is built from 13 residues.

The rearrangement joins TRBV9 to TRBJ1-3, with 7 bases fitting TRBD1. This CDR3 region has 15 residues. The V segment lost 4 bases and the J segment 0 bases; nucleotides outside the gene matches: 4. Germline values: CDR1 SGDLS, CDR2 YYNGEE. The CDR3 coding sequence is TGTGCCAGCAGCCTGGGACAGCACTCTGGAAACACCATATATTTT. Translating it yields CASSLGQHSGNTIYF.

This clone was picked up one time. The V call is TRBV4-2, the J call TRBJ2-5, with 8 bases that match TRBD2. The junction had 13 bases not matched to a gene; V was cut back by 0 bases and J by 4 bases. Germline V lookup: CDR1 LGHNA, CDR2 YNFKEQ. CDR3 size: 18 residues. CDR3 loop: CASSQDVGGGRPGETQYF. CDR3 sequence (DNA): TGTGCCAGCAGCCAAGATGTTGGGGGCGGGAGGCCGGGAGAGACCCAGTACTTC.

This CDR3 reads CASGGPNTEAFF. DNA for the CDR3: TGTGCCAGTGGGGGCCCGAACACTGAAGCTTTCTTT. The chain links TRBV28 to TRBJ1-1; D possibly corresponds to TRBD1 (6 bases). V gave up 9 bases and J gave up 1 base, with 9 bases separating them. The germline V gene encodes CDR1 MDHEN and CDR2 SYDVKM. The CDR3 loop spans 12 amino acids.

The chain recombines TRBV7-3 with TRBJ2-1; D unresolved. The ends were cut back, 5 bases at V and 7 bases at J, with 15 bases in the middle. Germline assignment: CDR1 SGHTA and CDR2 FQGTGA. The CDR3 consists of 14 residues. DNA of the CDR3: TGTGCCAGCAGCCTCTACCCCGTAGCAAATGAGCAGTTCTTC. As protein: CASSLYPVANEQFF.